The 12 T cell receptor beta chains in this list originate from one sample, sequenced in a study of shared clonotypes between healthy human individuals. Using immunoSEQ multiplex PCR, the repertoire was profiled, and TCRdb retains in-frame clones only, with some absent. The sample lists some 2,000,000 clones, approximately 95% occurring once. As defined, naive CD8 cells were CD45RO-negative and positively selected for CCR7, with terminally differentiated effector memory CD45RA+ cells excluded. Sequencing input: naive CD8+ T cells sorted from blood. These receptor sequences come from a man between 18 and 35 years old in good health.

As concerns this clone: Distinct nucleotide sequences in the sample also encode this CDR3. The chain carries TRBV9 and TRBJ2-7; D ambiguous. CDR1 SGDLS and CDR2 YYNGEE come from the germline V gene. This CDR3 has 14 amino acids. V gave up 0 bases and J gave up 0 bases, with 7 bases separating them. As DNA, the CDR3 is TGTGCCAGCAGCGTAGCCAGTAGCTCCTACGAGCAGTACTTC. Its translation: CASSVASSSYEQYF.

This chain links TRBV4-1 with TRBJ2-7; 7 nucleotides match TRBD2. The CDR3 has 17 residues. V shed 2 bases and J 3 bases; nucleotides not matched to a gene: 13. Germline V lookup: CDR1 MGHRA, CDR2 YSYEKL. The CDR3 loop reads CASSQKTGGGTDYEQYF. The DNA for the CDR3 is TGCGCCAGCAGCCAAAAGACGGGAGGCGGGACCGACTACGAGCAGTACTTC.

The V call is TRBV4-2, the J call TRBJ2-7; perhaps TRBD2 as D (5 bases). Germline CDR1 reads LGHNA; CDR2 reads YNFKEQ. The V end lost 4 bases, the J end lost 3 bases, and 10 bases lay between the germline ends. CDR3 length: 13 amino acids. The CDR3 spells CASSPYRDYEQYF. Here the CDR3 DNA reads TGTGCCAGCAGCCCTTATCGGGACTACGAGCAGTACTTC.

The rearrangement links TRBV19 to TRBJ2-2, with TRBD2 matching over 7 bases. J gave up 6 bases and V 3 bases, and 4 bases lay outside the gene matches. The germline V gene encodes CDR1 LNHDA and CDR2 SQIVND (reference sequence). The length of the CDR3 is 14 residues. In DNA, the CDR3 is TGTGCCAGTAGTATTGGGCTAGCGGCCGGGGAGCTGTTTTTT. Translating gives CASSIGLAAGELFF. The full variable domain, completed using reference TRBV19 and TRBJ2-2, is DGGITQSPKYLFRKEGQNVTLSCEQNLNHDAMYWYRQDPGQGLRLIYYSQIVNDFQKGDIAEGYSVSREKKESFPLTVTSAQKNPTAFYLCASSIGLAAGELFFGEGSRLTVL.

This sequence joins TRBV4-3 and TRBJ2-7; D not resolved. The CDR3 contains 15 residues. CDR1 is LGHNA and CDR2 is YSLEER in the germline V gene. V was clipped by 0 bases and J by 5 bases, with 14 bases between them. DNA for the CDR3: TGCGCCAGCAGCCAAGATTACTATCTCAAAGACGAGCAGTACTTC. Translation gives CASSQDYYLKDEQYF.

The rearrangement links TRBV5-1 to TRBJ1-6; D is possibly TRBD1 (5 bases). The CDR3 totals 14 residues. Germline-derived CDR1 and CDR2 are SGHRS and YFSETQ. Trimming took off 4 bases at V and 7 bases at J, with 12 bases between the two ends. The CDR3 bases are TGCGCCAGCAGCGATTCAGGGACCAATTCACCCCTCCACTTT. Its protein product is CASSDSGTNSPLHF.

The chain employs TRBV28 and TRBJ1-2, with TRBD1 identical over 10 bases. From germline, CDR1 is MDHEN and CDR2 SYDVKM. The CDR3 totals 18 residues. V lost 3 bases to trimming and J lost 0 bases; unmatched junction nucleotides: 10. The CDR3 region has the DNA TGTGCCAGCAGTTTCCCCATGAGACAGGGGGCTTCTAACTATGGCTACACCTTC. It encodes CASSFPMRQGASNYGYTF.

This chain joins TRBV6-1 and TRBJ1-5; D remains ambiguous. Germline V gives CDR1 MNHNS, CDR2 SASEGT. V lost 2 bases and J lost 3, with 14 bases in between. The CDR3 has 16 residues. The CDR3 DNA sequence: TGTGCCAGCAGTGAAAATGAAGGCTTAGACAATCAGCCCCAGCATTTT. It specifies CASSENEGLDNQPQHF.

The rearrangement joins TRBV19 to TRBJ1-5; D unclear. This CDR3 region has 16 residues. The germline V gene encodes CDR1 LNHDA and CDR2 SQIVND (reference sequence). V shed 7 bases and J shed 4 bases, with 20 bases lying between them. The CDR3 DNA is TGTGCCAGTAATATCGGGTCTCCCCTAGGGAATCAGCCCCAGCATTTT. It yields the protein CASNIGSPLGNQPQHF.

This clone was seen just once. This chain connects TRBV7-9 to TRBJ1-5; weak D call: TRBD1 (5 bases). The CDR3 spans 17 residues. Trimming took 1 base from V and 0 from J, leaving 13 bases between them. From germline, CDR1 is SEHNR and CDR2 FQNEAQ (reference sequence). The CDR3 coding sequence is TGTGCCAGCAGCTTAGTAGGGGCGGGGAATAGCAATCAGCCCCAGCATTTT. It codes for CASSLVGAGNSNQPQHF.

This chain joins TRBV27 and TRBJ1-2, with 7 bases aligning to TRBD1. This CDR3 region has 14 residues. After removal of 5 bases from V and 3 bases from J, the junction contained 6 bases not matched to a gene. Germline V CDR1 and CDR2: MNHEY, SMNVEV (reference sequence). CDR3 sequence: CASSGRQGDYGYTF. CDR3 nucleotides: TGTGCCAGCAGTGGCCGACAGGGTGACTATGGCTACACCTTC.

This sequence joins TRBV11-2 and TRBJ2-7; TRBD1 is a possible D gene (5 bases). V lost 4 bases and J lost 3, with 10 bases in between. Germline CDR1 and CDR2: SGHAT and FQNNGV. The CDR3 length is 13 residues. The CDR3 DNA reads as TGTGCCAGCAGCTCGGACACCCTCTACGAGCAGTACTTC. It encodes CASSSDTLYEQYF.